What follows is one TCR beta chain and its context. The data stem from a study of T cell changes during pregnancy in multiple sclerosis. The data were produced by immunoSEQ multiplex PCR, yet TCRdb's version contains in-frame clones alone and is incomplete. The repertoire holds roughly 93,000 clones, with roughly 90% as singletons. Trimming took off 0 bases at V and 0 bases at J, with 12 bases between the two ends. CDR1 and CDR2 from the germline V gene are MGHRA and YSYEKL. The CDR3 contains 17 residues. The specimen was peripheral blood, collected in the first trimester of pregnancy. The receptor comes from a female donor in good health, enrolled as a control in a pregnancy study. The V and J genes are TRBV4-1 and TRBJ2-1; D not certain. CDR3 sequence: CASSQDRDLISYNEQFF. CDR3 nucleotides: TGCGCCAGCAGCCAAGATCGCGACTTAATCTCCTACAATGAGCAGTTCTTC.